The source of this T cell receptor beta chain is a study of vaccination effects on CD4 cells after COVID-19 (dated by TCRdb to the early 2020s). Regarding the study in general: Across the study, the median time from the second dose to post-vaccine sampling was 72 days (range 14 to 241). SARS-CoV-2 spike-specific CD4+ TCR repertoires from before and after mRNA vaccination were compared in COVID-19 convalescent patients and in infection-naive vaccine recipients. The full study included around nine COVID-19 convalescent patients and a few SARS-CoV-2-naive healthy vaccine recipients. Cultures from other donors in the study were sequenced with the Oncomine TCR Beta short-read assay on an Illumina iSeq 100. The paper as a whole reports these results and caveats: Limitations of the study were the small number of convalescent patients and the absence of early post-infection timepoints. Marked clonal contraction was observed in both infection-induced and vaccine-induced clones at late post-vaccination timepoints, consistent with waning T cell responses. In healthy vaccine recipients, vaccine-induced clones were almost all SARS-CoV-2 mono-reactive, with only 1 of 255 cross-reactive with common cold coronaviruses.

Comment on this clone: It lacks a known antigen. No much larger clone exists at a distance of one base, and base qualities are not known.

The CDR3 numbers 16 residues from cysteine through phenylalanine. The entry retains the CDR3 DNA only, 48 bases that are in frame from base 1. Here V drops 4 bases and J drops 3 bases, and the junction holds 6 bases not matched to any gene. The germline V gene (reference sequence) sets CDR1 to MNHEY and CDR2 to SMNVEV. Library prep was done by the immunoSEQ multiplex PCR assay. DNA from the CD4+ T cells that had been cultured and isolated underwent TCR beta CDR3 sequencing. In the source study's methods: Non-productive TCR sequences were discarded, and reads were trimmed to the CDR3 region, with only CDR3s of 7 or more amino acids retained. The MANAFEST web app was used to identify antigen-specific clonotypes by comparing expansion in peptide wells with expansion in reference cultures. For clones to be considered positive, expansion at FDR<0.05 versus reference and all other wells, an odds ratio above 5, and a frequency above 0.1% in two replicate wells were required. A clonotype was called cross-reactive if it was significantly expanded both in SARS-CoV-2 spike wells and in at least one common cold coronavirus spike condition. CDR3 similarity was assessed by Levenshtein distance with the stringdist R package, and unrooted trees were built with ape in R 3.6.1. TCRdb stores this immuneACCESS table with in-frame sequences only. Part of the clones is absent; in the studies checked, under half of the shortfall reflects unresolved V genes, and no reason is known for the rest. The D gene and trimming were derived from the DNA, and the V and J assignments and clone size from that table. The sample records tens of thousands of clones, 76% of which are singletons. Around 0.94% of the sample lies in the top ten.

In the ViraFEST assay, PBMC were stimulated with viral peptide pools, and TCR sequencing was then used to find antigen-specific CD4+ T cell clonotypes based on their expansion. After around 10 days of culture, CD4+ T cells were isolated with the EasySep CD4+ T cell isolation kit. Two doses of either the BNT162b2 or the mRNA-1273 mRNA SARS-CoV-2 vaccine were administered to participants. Healthy vaccine recipients had no prior SARS-CoV-2 infection, confirmed by negative nucleocapsid antibodies before and after vaccination. A few million PBMC per well were cultured with approximately 10 ug/ml peptides in IMDM containing 5% human AB serum, about 10 IU/ml IL-2 and gentamicin. On days 3 and 7, half of the culture medium was replaced with fresh IL-2-containing medium. Unless noted otherwise, every peptide stimulation condition was grown in triplicate wells. Using Ficoll-Paque Plus gradient centrifugation, PBMC were separated from whole blood and then either used fresh or cryopreserved at -140C. The overlapping peptide pools covered the spike proteins of SARS-CoV-2 as well as those of the common cold coronaviruses HCoV-NL63, HCoV-OC43 and HCoV-229E. Genomic DNA was extracted from cultured CD4+ T cells with the QIAamp micro DNA kit.

The source material was CD4+ T cells from PBMCs cultured with HCoV-OC43 spike peptides, sampled after COVID-19 vaccination. Reading the label with the study, this specimen's cell subset or site is: HCoV-OC43 spike overlapping peptide pool stimulation. The receptor was isolated from a human donor who received a COVID-19 vaccine. Recombination joined TRBV27 with TRBJ2-3, with 11 bases aligning to TRBD2. CDR3 protein: CASSSLSGGVTDTQYF. Here is the DNA: TGTGCCAGCAGTTCCCTTAGCGGGGGGGTAACAGATACGCAGTATTTT.